This TCR beta chain was documented in a study of blood T cell repertoires in COVID-19. Assay: immunoSEQ multiplex PCR; the TCRdb copy retains only in-frame clones and omits some. The table has roughly 410,000 clones, 89% seen once. Germline CDR1 is GTSNPN and CDR2 is SVGIG (reference sequence). The CDR3 is made up of 15 amino acids. The ends lost 0 bases at V and 4 bases at J; junction bases unmatched: 7. The specimen sequenced was peripheral blood. The sequence was obtained from a middle-aged man with acute or convalescent COVID-19. The chain has TRBV30 and TRBJ2-7; 9 bases align to TRBD1. The CDR3 spells CAWSVTGTGPYEQYF. The CDR3 nucleotides read TGTGCCTGGAGTGTGACCGGGACAGGGCCTTACGAGCAGTACTTC.